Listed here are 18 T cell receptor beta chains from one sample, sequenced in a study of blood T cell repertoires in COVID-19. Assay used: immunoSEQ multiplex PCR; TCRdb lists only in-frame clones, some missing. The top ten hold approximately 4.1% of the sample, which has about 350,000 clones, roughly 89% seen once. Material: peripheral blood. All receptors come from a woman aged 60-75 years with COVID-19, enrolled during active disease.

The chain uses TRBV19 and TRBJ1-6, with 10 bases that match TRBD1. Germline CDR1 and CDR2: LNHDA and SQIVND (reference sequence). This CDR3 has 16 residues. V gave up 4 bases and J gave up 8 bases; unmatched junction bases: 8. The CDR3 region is CASSSRDRGFHSPLHF. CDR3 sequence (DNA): TGTGCCAGTAGTAGCCGGGACAGGGGCTTTCATTCACCCCTCCACTTT.

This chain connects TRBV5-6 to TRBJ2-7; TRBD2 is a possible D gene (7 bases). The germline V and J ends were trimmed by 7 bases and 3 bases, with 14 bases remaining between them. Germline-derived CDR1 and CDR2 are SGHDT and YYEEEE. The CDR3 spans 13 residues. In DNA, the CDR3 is TGTGCCAGCGCAAGCGGGGACAACTACGAGCAGTACTTC. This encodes CASASGDNYEQYF.

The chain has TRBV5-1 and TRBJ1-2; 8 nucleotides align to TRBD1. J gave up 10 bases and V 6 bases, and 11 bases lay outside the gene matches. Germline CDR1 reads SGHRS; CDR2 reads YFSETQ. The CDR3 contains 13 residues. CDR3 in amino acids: CASNPPGTGDYTF. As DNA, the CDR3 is TGCGCCAGCAACCCCCCCGGGACAGGTGACTACACCTTC.

CDR3 DNA: TGTGCCAGCAGTTGGGCCCCAGAGGAGCGAAGCGGCCAAGAGACCCAGTACTTC. Translating gives CASSWAPEERSGQETQYF. The genes are TRBV28 and TRBJ2-5; the D gene is possibly TRBD2 (5 bases). This CDR3 is built from 18 residues. Between the trimmed V and J ends, which lost 4 bases and 1 base, there was a span of 22 bases. Looked up from germline, CDR1 is MDHEN and CDR2 is SYDVKM.

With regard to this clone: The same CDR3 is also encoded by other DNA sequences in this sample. The CDR3: CASSISRGTEAFF. DNA for the CDR3: TGTGCCAGTAGTATATCAAGGGGCACTGAAGCTTTCTTT. This sequence joins TRBV19 and TRBJ1-1; maybe TRBD1 (5 bases). CDR3 size: 13 residues. The germline gives CDR1 LNHDA, CDR2 SQIVND (reference sequence). The germline V and J ends were trimmed by 2 bases and 4 bases, with 8 bases remaining between them.

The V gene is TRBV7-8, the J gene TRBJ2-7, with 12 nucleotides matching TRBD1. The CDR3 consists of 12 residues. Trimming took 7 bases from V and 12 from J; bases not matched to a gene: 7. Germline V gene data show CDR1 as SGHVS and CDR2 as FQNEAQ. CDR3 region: CASTGTGGDPYF. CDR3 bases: TGTGCCAGCACAGGGACAGGGGGCGATCCGTACTTC.

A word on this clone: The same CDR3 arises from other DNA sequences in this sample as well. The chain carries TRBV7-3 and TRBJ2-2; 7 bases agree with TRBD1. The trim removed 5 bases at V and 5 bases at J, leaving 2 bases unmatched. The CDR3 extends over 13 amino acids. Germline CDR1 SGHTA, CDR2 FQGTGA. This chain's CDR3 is CASSPGGTGELFF. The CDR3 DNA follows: TGTGCCAGCAGCCCAGGGGGAACCGGGGAGCTGTTTTTT.

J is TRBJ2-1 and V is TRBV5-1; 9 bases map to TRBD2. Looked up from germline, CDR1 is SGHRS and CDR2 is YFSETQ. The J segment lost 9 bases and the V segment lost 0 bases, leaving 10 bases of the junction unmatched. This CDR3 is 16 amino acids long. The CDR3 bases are TGCGCCAGCAGCTTGGCTGCGGGGGGGCCGGTAGTTGAGCAGTTCTTC. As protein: CASSLAAGGPVVEQFF.

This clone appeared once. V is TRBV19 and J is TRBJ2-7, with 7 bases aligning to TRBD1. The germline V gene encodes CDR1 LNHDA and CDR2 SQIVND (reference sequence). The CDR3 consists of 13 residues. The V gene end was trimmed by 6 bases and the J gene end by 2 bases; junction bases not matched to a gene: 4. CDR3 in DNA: TGTGCCAGTAGCGGGACAGCAACCTACGAGCAGTACTTC. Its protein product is CASSGTATYEQYF.

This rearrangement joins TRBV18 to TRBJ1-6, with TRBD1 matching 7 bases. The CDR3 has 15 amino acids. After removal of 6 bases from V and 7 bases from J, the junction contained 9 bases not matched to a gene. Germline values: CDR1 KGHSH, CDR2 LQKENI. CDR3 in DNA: TGTGCCAGCTCCCAAGAGACAGGGTGGAATTCACCCCTCCACTTT. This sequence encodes CASSQETGWNSPLHF.

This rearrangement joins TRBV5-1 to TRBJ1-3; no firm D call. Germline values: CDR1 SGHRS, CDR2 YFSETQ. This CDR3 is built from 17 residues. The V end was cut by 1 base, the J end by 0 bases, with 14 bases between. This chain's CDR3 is CASSLSLMRDSGNTIYF. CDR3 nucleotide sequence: TGCGCCAGCAGCTTGTCGCTCATGAGGGACTCTGGAAACACCATATATTTT.

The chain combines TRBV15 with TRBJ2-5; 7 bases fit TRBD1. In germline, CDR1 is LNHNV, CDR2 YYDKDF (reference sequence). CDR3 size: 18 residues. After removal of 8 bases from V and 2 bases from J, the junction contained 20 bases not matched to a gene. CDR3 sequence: CATDSPGQDRSPQETQYF. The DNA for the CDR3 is TGTGCCACCGACTCCCCCGGACAGGATCGTTCCCCTCAAGAGACCCAGTACTTC.

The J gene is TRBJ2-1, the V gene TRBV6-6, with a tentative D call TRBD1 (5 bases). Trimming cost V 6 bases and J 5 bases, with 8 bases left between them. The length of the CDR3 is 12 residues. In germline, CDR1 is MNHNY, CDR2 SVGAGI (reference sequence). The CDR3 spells CASRDSNNEQFF. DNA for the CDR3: TGTGCCAGCAGAGACAGCAACAATGAGCAGTTCTTC.

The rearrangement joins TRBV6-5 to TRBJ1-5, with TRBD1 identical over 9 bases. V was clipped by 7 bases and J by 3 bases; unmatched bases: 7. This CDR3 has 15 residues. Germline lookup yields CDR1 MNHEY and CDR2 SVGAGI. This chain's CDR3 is CASTRQGVNNQPQHF. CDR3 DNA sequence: TGTGCCAGCACCCGACAGGGGGTTAACAATCAGCCCCAGCATTTT.

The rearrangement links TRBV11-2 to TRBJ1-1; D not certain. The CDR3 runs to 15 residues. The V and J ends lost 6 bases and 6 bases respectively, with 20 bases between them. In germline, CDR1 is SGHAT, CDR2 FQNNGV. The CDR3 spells CASRPLDEASAEAFF. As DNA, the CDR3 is TGTGCCAGCAGGCCCCTTGACGAGGCTTCAGCTGAAGCTTTCTTT.

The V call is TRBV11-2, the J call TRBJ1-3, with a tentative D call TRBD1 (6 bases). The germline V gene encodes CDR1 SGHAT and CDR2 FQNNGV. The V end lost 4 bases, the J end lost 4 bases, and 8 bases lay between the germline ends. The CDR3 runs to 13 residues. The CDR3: CASSSGQGNTIYF. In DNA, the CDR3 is TGTGCCAGCAGCTCCGGACAGGGAAACACCATATATTTT.

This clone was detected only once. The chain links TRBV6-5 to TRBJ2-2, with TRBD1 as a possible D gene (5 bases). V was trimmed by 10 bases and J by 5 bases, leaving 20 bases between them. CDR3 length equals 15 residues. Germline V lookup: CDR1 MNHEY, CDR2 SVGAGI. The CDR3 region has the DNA TGTGCCACCAAACCTCAGGGTCTGAAAACCGGGGAGCTGTTTTTT. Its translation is CATKPQGLKTGELFF.

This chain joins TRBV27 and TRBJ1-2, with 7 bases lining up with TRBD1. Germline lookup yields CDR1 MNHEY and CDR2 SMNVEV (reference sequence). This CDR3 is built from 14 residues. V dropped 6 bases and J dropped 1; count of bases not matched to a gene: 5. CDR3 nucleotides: TGTGCCAGCAGACCTACAGGGGTTAACTATGGCTACACCTTC. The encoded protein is CASRPTGVNYGYTF.